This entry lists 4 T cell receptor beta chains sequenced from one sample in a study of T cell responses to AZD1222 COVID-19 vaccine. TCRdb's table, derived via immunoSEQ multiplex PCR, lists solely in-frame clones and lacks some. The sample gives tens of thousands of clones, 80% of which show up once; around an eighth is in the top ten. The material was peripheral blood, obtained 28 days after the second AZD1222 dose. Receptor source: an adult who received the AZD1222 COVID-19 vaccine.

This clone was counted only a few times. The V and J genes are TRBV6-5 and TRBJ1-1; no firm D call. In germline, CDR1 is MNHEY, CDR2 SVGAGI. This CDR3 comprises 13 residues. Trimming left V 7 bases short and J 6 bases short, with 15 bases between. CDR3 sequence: CASTQVARAEAFF. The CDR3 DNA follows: TGTGCCAGCACTCAGGTTGCAAGGGCTGAAGCTTTCTTT.

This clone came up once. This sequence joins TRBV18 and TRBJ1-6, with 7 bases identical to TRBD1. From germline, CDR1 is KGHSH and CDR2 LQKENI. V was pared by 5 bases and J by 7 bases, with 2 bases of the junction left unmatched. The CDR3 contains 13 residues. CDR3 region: CASSNRGNSPLHF. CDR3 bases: TGTGCCAGCTCAAACAGGGGAAATTCACCCCTCCACTTT.

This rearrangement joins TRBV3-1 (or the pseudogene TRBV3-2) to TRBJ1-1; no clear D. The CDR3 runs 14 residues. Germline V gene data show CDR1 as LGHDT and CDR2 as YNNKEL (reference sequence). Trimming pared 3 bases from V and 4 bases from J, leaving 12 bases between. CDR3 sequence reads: CASSHLRGSTEAFF. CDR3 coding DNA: TGTGCCAGCAGCCACCTTCGGGGTTCCACTGAAGCTTTCTTT.

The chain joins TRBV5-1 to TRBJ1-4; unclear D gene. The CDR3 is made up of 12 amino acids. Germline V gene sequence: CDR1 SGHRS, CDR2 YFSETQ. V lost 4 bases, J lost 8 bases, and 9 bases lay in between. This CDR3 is CASSASGEKLFF. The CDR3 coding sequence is TGCGCCAGCAGCGCCTCCGGGGAAAAACTGTTTTTT.